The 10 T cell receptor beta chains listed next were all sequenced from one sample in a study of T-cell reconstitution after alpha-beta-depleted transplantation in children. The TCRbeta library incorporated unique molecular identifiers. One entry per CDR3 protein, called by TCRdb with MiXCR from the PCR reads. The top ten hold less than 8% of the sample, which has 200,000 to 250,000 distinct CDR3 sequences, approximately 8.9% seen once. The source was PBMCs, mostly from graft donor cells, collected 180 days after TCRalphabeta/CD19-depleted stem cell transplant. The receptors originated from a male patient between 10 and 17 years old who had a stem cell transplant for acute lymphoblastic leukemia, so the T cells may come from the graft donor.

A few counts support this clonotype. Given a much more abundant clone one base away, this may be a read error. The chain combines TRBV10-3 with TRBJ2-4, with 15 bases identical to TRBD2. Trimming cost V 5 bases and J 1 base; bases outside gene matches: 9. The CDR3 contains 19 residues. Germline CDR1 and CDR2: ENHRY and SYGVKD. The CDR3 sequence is CAISLFGTSGGSAKNIQYF. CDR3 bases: TGTGCCATCAGTTTATTCGGGACTAGCGGGGGGTCCGCCAAAAACATTCAGTACTTC.

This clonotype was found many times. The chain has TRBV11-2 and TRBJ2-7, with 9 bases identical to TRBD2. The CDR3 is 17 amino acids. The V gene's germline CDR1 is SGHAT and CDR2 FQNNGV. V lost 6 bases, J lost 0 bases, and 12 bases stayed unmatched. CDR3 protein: CASSSTSGPPSSYEQYF. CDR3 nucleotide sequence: TGTGCCAGCAGTTCGACTAGCGGCCCCCCTAGCTCCTACGAGCAGTACTTC.

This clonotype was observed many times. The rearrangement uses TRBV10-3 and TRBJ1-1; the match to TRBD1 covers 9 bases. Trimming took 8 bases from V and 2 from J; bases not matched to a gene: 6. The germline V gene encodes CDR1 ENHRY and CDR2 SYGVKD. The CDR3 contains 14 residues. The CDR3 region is CAIGGQGPNTEAFF. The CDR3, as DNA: TGTGCCATCGGGGGACAGGGCCCTAACACTGAAGCTTTCTTT.

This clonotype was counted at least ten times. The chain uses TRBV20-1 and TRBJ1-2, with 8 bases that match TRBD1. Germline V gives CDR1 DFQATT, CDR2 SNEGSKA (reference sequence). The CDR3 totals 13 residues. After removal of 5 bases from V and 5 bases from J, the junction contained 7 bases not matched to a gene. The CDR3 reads CSAPGQDFYGYTF. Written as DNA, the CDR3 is TGCAGTGCTCCGGGACAGGATTTTTATGGCTACACCTTC.

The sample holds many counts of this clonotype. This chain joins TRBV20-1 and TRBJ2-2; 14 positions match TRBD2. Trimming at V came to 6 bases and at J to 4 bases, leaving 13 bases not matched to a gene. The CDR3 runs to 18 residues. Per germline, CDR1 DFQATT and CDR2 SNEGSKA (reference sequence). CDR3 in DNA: TGCAGTGCCCCACGGCGACTAGCGGGAGGGCCTGGCACCGGGGAGCTGTTTTTT. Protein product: CSAPRRLAGGPGTGELFF.

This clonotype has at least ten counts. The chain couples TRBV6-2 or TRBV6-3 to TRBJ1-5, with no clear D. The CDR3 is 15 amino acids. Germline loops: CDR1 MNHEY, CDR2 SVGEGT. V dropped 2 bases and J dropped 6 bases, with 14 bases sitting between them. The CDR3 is CASSYPDGKAQPQHF. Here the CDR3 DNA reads TGTGCCAGCAGTTACCCGGACGGAAAGGCTCAGCCCCAGCATTTT.

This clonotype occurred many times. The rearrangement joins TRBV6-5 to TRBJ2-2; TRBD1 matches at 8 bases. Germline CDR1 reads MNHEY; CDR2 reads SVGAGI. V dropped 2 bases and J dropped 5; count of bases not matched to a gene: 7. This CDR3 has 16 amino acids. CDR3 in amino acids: CASSYPRQGRTGELFF. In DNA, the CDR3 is TGTGCCAGCAGTTACCCGAGACAGGGGAGGACCGGGGAGCTGTTTTTT.

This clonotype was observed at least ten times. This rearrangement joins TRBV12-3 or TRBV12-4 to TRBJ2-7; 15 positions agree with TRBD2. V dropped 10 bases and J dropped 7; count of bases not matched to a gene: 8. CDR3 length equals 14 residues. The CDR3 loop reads CATATGTSGGEQYF. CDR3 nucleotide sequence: TGTGCCACCGCAACCGGGACTAGCGGGGGGGAGCAGTACTTC.

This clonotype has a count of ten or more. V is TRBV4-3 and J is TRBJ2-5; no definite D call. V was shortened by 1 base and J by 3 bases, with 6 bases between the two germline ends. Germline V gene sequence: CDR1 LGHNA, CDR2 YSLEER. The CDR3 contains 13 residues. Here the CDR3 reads CASSQGRKETQYF. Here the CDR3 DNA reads TGCGCCAGCAGCCAAGGCCGCAAAGAGACCCAGTACTTC.

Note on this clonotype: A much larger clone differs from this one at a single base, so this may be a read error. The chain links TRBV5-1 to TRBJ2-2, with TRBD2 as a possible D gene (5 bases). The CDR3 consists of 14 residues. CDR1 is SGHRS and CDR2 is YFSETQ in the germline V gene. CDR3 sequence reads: CASSSLLRPGEMFF. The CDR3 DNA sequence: TGCGCCAGCAGCTCCCTTTTGAGGCCCGGGGAGATGTTTTTT.